Presented here are 17 T cell receptor beta chains from one specimen sequenced in a study of read filtering for tumor transcriptome and immune sequencing. Molecular barcoded adaptors covering alpha/delta and beta/gamma chains were used on around 400 ng RNA. TCRdb processed the reads anew with MiXCR; each CDR3 protein has one entry. The profile shows approximately 90,000 distinct CDR3 sequences, around an eighth of them singletons. The sample comprised a population of CD138-negative cells sorted from bone marrow. The receptors here all came from a donor at least 40 years old with multiple myeloma.

This clonotype came up many times. The CDR3 nucleotides are TGCAGTGCACCTAGCCAGATTTCCTACAATGAGCAGTTCTTC. Residues: CSAPSQISYNEQFF. The chain carries TRBV20-1 and TRBJ2-1, with D perhaps matching TRBD2 (5 bases). Trimming left V 6 bases short and J 1 base short, with 13 bases between. The CDR3 extends over 14 amino acids. Germline CDR1 and CDR2: DFQATT and SNEGSKA (reference sequence).

The sample holds many counts of this clonotype. V usage is TRBV9 and J usage is TRBJ2-6; 8 positions agree with TRBD1. Germline lookup yields CDR1 SGDLS and CDR2 YYNGEE. V lost 4 bases, J lost 0 bases, and 6 bases stayed unmatched. The CDR3 totals 17 residues. In DNA form, the CDR3 reads TGTGCCAGCAGCTCCCGGACAGGGTACTCTGGGGCCAACGTCCTGACTTTC. Its protein product is CASSSRTGYSGANVLTF.

This clonotype was picked up many times. The DNA for the CDR3 is TGTGCCAGCAGCCTAGGCGGACTAGCGGGATTGTTTGCGGGGGAGCAGTACTTC. Translating it yields CASSLGGLAGLFAGEQYF. The gene calls are TRBV7-2 and TRBJ2-7; 12 nucleotides match TRBD2. With 5 bases clipped from V and 7 bases from J, the junction kept 18 bases outside the gene matches. The CDR3 spans 18 residues. Germline lookup yields CDR1 SGHTA and CDR2 FQGNSA.

This clonotype was counted a few times. A much more abundant neighbour one base away suggests this may be a read error. The chain has TRBV28 and TRBJ2-7, with TRBD2 identical over 9 bases. V trimming: 6 bases; J trimming: 6 bases; junction bases outside the gene matches: 6. The germline gives CDR1 MDHEN, CDR2 SYDVKM. This CDR3 comprises 13 residues. In DNA, the CDR3 is TGTGCCAGCAGCCCAATAGCGGGAGCCGAGCAGTACTTC. Its protein is CASSPIAGAEQYF.

In the case of this clonotype: One end of the junction fails to match germline, which may point to a read error. V gene TRBV9 combines with J gene TRBJ2-5, with D perhaps TRBD2 (6 bases). The CDR3 runs 14 residues. Germline CDR1 is SGDLS and CDR2 is YYNGEE. CDR3 sequence: CAGSVEKGGETQYF. CDR3 in DNA: TGTGCCGGCAGCGTAGAAAAGGGAGGAGAGACCCAGTACTTC.

This chain uses TRBV6-2 or TRBV6-3 with TRBJ2-1; 7 positions agree with TRBD2. Germline V gene lookup returns CDR1 MNHEY and CDR2 SVGEGT. This CDR3 is built from 14 residues. The V segment lost 5 bases and the J segment 8 bases; nucleotides outside the gene matches: 9. The CDR3 DNA follows: TGTGCCAGCAGTCGCCCTAGCGGATACGATGAGCAGTTCTTC. It codes for CASSRPSGYDEQFF.

V gene TRBV6-5 combines with J gene TRBJ1-2, with a possible D match to TRBD1 (6 bases). V dropped 7 bases and J dropped 8 bases, with 14 bases sitting between them. The CDR3 has 12 residues. Germline V gene data show CDR1 as MNHEY and CDR2 as SVGAGI. The CDR3 nucleotides are TGTGCCAGCACAGACAGGTCGTCAGGCTACACCTTC. Residues: CASTDRSSGYTF.

With respect to this clonotype: A read error may account for a junction end that differs from germline. J is TRBJ2-1 and V is TRBV20-1; the match to TRBD2 covers 9 bases. This CDR3 contains 16 residues. CDR1 DFQATT and CDR2 SNEGSKA come from the germline V gene (reference sequence). CDR3 loop: CSARGPTSGSNNDQFF. CDR3 in DNA: TGCAGTGCTAGAGGCCCGACTAGCGGCAGCAACAATGATCAGTTCTTC.

This clonotype was detected many times. The chain recombines TRBV7-8 with TRBJ2-2, with D uncertain. The CDR3 contains 14 residues. V gave up 5 bases and J gave up 6 bases, with 13 bases separating them. Germline loops: CDR1 SGHVS, CDR2 FQNEAQ. The CDR3 nucleotides read TGTGCCAGCAGCCCCTATTCGGAGTCCGGGGAGCTGTTTTTT. It specifies CASSPYSESGELFF. The entire variable domain, with the rest obtained from reference TRBV7-8 and TRBJ2-2, is as follows: GAGVSQSPRYKVAKRGQDVALRCDPISGHVSLFWYQQALGQGPEFLTYFQNEAQLDKSGLPSDRFFAERPEGSVSTLKIQRTQQEDSAVYLCASSPYSESGELFFGEGSRLTVL.

This clonotype was detected many times. This sequence joins TRBV29-1 and TRBJ1-1; D perhaps matches TRBD1 (6 bases). This CDR3 has 13 amino acids. V was pared by 4 bases and J by 1 base, with 10 bases between. Germline V lookup: CDR1 SQVTM, CDR2 ANQGSEA. The CDR3 region is CSVAGAANTEAFF. The DNA for the CDR3 is TGCAGCGTTGCAGGGGCGGCGAACACTGAAGCTTTCTTT.

This clonotype turned up a few times. This sequence joins TRBV29-1 and TRBJ2-5, with D perhaps matching TRBD1 (6 bases). Trimming removed 1 base from V and 7 bases from J, with 19 bases in between. CDR1 is SQVTM, CDR2 ANQGSEA, per germline. The CDR3 extends over 15 amino acids. CDR3 nucleotides: TGCAGCGTTGAAGGGGATAAGGGGGTAGAGGGGACCCAGTACTTC. Its translation: CSVEGDKGVEGTQYF.

This clonotype was observed at least ten times. The V call is TRBV12-3 or TRBV12-4, the J call TRBJ2-1; no firm D call. This CDR3 is built from 12 residues. Deletions cut 6 bases from V and 7 bases from J, with 10 bases between. The CDR3 coding sequence is TGTGCCAGCAGGGGTTGGGGTAATGAGCAGTTCTTC. Translated, it gives CASRGWGNEQFF.

This clonotype was detected many times. The chain is built from TRBV20-1 and TRBJ2-3; perhaps TRBD2 as D (5 bases). This CDR3 is built from 11 residues. Germline loops: CDR1 DFQATT, CDR2 SNEGSKA (reference sequence). Trimming left V 4 bases short and J 3 bases short, with 5 bases between. The CDR3 DNA follows: TGCAGTGCTAAGCGGACAGATACGCAGTATTTT. It yields the protein CSAKRTDTQYF.

This clonotype appeared many times. The chain combines TRBV14 with TRBJ2-2; the D call may be TRBD1 or TRBD2 (6 bases each). Trimming removed 2 bases from V and 4 bases from J, with 14 bases in between. CDR1 is SGHDN and CDR2 is FVKESK in the germline V gene. The CDR3 runs to 16 residues. The CDR3 spells CASSQNIPGATGELFF. CDR3 DNA sequence: TGTGCCAGCAGCCAAAACATCCCGGGGGCCACCGGGGAGCTGTTTTTT.

At least ten counts were recorded for this clonotype. This chain links TRBV18 with TRBJ1-1; 7 bases match TRBD1. CDR1 is KGHSH, CDR2 LQKENI, per germline. The J segment lost 2 bases and the V segment lost 8 bases, leaving 5 bases of the junction unmatched. CDR3 length equals 13 residues. CDR3 loop: CASTGQANTEAFF. For the CDR3, the DNA is TGTGCCAGCACTGGACAGGCAAACACTGAAGCTTTCTTT.

Concerning this clonotype: A much larger clone sits a single nucleotide away, making a read error possible. The V gene is TRBV5-4, the J gene TRBJ2-2; possible D gene TRBD1, 5 bases. This CDR3 region has 14 residues. Trimming cost V 3 bases and J 6 bases, with 12 bases left between them. Per germline, CDR1 SGHNT and CDR2 YYREEE (reference sequence). The CDR3 nucleotides are TGTGCCAGCAGCTCGACAGAGATCGCCGGGGAGCTGTTTTTT. Translation gives CASSSTEIAGELFF.

This clonotype was counted many times. V and J are TRBV20-1 and TRBJ2-2; possible D gene TRBD2, 6 bases. Between the trimmed V and J ends, which lost 0 bases and 7 bases, there was a span of 15 bases. The CDR3 is made up of 15 amino acids. Germline assignment: CDR1 DFQATT and CDR2 SNEGSKA (reference sequence). In nucleotides, the CDR3 is TGCAGTGCTAGAGAGACCGGGGGTCGGAGCGGGGAGCTGTTTTTT. It yields the protein CSARETGGRSGELFF.